Listed here is a single TCR beta chain. Its antigen is unidentified. The data were taken from a study of beta chain features in type 1 diabetes. General study points: The similarity of naive, central memory and Treg TCRB repertoires appeared greater among patients than among healthy donors. TCRB CDR3 length was moderately but significantly reduced in all four CD4+ subsets of Type 1 diabetes patients.

Only one heparinised blood draw was taken per donor, and its volume averaged about 120 mL. Sorting that relied on CD45RO/CCR7/CD25/CD127/CD95/CD27 yielded CD4+ naive, central memory, regulatory and stem cell-like memory cells. The whole isolated RNA underwent reverse transcription, so sequencing captured expressed TCRB transcripts. Sequencing produced, on average, roughly 980,000 reads for the stem cell-like memory T cell samples. Sequencing used immunoSEQ multiplex PCR; TCRdb keeps in-frame clones, though not all of them. The table has some 16,000 clones, 65% to 85% seen once; the top ten hold around 0.3%. The CDR3 length is 16 residues. V was cut by 0 bases and J by 8 bases, with 17 bases left in between. Germline values: CDR1 SGDLS, CDR2 YYNGEE.

V is TRBV9 and J is TRBJ1-4; D might be TRBD1 (6 bases). The TCR was taken from a woman aged 18-30 years with type 1 diabetes. Sequenced: stem cell memory CD4+ T cells from blood. This chain's CDR3 is CASSVAPTGIREKLFF. The CDR3 DNA reads TGTGCCAGCAGCGTAGCTCCTACAGGGATAAGAGAAAAACTGTTTTTT.